Listed here is a single TCR beta chain. Sequencing used immunoSEQ v3. Repertoires were generated with immunoSEQ multiplex PCR, while TCRdb's copy carries only in-frame clones and drops some. The sample contains 50,000 or so clones, approximately 79% of which appear only once. The sample comes from a study of TIL therapy for anti-PD-1-resistant metastatic lung cancer. Germline V CDR1 and CDR2: SSHAT, FNYEAQ (reference sequence). V lost 5 bases, J lost 3 bases, and 3 bases stayed unmatched. CDR3 length: 13 residues. Noted time point: pre-treatment sample, taken before nivolumab and TIL therapy. Sample: blood, taken at baseline. V and J are TRBV7-7 and TRBJ2-5; 7 nucleotides match TRBD1. The TCR was taken from a woman aged 30 to 85 with non-small cell lung cancer. The CDR3 is CASSPGTEETQYF. Written as DNA, the CDR3 is TGTGCCAGCAGCCCCGGGACAGAAGAGACCCAGTACTTC.